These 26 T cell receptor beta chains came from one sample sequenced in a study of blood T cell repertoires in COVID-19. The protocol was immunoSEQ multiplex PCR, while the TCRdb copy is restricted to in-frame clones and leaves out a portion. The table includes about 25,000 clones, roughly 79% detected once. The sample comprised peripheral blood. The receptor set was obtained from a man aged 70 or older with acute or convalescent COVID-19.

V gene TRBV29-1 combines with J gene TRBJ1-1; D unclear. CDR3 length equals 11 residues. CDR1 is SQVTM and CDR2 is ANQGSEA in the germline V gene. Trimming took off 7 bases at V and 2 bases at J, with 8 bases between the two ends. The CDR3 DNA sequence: TGCAGCGCATCCACAAACACTGAAGCTTTCTTT. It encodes CSASTNTEAFF. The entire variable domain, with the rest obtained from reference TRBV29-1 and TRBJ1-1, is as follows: SAVISQKPSRDICQRGTSLTIQCQVDSQVTMMFWYRQQPGQSLTLIATANQGSEATYESGFVIDKFPISRPNLTFSTLTVSNMSPEDSSIYLCSASTNTEAFFGQGTRLTVV.

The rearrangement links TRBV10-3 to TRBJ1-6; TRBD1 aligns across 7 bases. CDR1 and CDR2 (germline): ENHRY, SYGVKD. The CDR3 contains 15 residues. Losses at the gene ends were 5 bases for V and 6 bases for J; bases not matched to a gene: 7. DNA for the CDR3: TGTGCCATCAGTTCCGGGACAGCGGGTAATTCACCCCTCCACTTT. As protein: CAISSGTAGNSPLHF.

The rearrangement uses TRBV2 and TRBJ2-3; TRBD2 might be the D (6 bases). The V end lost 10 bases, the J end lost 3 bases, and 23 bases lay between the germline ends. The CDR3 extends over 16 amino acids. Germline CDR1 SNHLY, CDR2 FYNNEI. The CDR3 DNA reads TGTGCCAACTACCAGGGAGGCAAGGGTATAACAGATACGCAGTATTTT. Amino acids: CANYQGGKGITDTQYF.

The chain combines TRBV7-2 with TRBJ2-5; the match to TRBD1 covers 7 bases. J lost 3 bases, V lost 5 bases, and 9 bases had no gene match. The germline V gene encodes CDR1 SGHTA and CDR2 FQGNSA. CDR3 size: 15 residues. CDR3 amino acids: CASSQFSDREETQYF. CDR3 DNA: TGTGCCAGCAGCCAATTTTCCGACAGGGAAGAGACCCAGTACTTC.

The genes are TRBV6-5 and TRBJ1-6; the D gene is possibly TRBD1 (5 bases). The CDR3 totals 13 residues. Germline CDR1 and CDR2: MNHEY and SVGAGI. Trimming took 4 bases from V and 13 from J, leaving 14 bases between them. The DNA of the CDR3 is TGTGCCAGCAGTTCACGACAGCAAGCTCCCCTCCACTTT. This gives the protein CASSSRQQAPLHF.

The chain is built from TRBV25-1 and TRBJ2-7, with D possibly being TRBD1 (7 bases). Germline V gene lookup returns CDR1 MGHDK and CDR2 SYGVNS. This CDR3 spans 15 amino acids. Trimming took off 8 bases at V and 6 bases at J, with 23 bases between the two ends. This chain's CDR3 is CASLPRGIGGSEQYF. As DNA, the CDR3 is TGTGCCAGCCTCCCCCGGGGGATAGGGGGCTCCGAGCAGTACTTC.

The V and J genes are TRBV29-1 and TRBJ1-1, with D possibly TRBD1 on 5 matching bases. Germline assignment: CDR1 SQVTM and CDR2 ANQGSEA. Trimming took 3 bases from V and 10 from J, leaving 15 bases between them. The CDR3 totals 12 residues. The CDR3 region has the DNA TGCAGCGTTGATGGAGGGGCGCGGGGAGCTTTCTTT. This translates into CSVDGGARGAFF.

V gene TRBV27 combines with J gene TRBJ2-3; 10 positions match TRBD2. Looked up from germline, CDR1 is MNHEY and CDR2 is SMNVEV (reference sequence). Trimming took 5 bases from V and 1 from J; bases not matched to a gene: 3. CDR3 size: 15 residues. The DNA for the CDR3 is TGTGCCAGCAGTCACGGGACTAGCGGCACAGATACGCAGTATTTT. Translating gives CASSHGTSGTDTQYF.

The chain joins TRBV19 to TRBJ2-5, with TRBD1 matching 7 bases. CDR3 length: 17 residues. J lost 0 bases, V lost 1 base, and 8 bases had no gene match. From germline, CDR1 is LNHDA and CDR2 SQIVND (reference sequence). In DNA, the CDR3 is TGTGCCAGTAGTATAGTAAGGGACAGCCAGTACCAAGAGACCCAGTACTTC. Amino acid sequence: CASSIVRDSQYQETQYF.

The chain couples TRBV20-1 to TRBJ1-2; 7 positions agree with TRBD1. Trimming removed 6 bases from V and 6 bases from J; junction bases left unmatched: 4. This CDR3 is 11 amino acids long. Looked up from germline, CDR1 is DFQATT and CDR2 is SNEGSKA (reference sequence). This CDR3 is CSAGTVDGYTF. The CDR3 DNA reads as TGCAGTGCCGGGACAGTCGATGGCTACACCTTC.

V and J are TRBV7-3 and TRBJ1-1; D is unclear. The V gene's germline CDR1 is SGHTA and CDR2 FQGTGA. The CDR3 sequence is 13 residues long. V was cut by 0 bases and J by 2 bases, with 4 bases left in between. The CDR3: CASSLTANTEAFF. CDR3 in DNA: TGTGCCAGCAGCTTAACGGCCAACACTGAAGCTTTCTTT.

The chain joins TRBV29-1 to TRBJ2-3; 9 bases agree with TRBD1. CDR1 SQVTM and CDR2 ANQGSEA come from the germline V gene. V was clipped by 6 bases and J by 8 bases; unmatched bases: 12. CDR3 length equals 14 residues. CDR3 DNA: TGCAGCGTCGCTCCGGGACAGGGTCCTGGTACGCAGTATTTT. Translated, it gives CSVAPGQGPGTQYF.

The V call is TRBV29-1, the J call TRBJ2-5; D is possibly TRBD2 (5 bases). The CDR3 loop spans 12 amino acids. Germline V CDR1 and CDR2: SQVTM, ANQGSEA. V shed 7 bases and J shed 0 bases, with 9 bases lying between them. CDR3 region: CSGSGNQETQYF. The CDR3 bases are TGCAGCGGAAGCGGTAACCAAGAGACCCAGTACTTC. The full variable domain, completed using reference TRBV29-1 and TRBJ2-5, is SAVISQKPSRDICQRGTSLTIQCQVDSQVTMMFWYRQQPGQSLTLIATANQGSEATYESGFVIDKFPISRPNLTFSTLTVSNMSPEDSSIYLCSGSGNQETQYFGPGTRLLVL.

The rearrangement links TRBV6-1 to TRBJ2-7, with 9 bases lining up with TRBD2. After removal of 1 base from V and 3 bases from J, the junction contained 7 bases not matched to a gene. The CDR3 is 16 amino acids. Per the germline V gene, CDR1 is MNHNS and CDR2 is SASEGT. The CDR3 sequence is CASSEGRLAVHYEQYF. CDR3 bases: TGTGCCAGCAGTGAAGGGCGACTAGCGGTACACTACGAGCAGTACTTC.

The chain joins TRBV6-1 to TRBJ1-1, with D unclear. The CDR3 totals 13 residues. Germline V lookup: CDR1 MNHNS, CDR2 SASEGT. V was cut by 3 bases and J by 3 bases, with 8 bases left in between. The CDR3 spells CASSDNGDTEAFF. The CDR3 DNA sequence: TGTGCCAGCAGTGATAACGGAGACACTGAAGCTTTCTTT.

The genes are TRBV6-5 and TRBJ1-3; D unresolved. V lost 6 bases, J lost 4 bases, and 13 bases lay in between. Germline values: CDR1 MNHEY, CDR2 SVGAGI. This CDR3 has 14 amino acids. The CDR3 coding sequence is TGTGCCAGCAGATTCACAGCTACCGGAAACACCATATATTTT. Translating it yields CASRFTATGNTIYF.

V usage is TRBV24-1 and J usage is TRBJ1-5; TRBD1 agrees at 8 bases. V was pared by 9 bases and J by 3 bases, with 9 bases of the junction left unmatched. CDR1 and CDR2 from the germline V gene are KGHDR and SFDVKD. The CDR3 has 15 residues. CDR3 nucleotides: TGTGCCACCTCCCGGACAGGGCCCTCCAATCAGCCCCAGCATTTT. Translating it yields CATSRTGPSNQPQHF.

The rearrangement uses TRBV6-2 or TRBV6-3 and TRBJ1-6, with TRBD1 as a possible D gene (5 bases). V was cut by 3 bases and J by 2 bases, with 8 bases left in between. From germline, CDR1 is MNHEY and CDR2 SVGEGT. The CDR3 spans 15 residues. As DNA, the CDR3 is TGTGCCAGCAGTTATAGGGGCACCTATAATTCACCCCTCCACTTT. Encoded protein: CASSYRGTYNSPLHF.

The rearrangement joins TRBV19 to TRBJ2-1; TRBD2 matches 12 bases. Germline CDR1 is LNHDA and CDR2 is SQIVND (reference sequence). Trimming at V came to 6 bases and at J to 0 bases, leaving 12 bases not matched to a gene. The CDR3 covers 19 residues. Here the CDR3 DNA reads TGTGCCAGTAGCCTGACTAGCGGGAGAGCATCGAGCTCCTACAATGAGCAGTTCTTC. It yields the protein CASSLTSGRASSSYNEQFF.

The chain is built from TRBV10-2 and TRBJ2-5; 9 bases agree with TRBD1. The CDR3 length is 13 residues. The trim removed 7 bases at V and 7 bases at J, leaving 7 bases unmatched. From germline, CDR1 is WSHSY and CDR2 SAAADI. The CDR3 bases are TGCGCCAGCAAAAGGACAGGGGCAGGGACCCAGTACTTC. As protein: CASKRTGAGTQYF.

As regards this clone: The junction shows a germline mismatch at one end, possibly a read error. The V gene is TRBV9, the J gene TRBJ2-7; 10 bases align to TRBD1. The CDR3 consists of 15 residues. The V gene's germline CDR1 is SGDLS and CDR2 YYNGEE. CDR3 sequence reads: CASSSRDRGIYAQYF. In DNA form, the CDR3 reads TGTGCCAGCAGCTCCAGGGACAGGGGAATTTACGCGCAGTACTTC.

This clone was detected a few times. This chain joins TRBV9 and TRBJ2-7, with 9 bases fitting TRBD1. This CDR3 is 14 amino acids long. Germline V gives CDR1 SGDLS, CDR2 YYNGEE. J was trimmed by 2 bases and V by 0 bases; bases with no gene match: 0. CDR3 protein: CASSVGTGAYEQYF. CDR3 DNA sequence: TGTGCCAGCAGCGTAGGGACAGGGGCCTACGAGCAGTACTTC. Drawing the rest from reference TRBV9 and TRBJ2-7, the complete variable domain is DSGVTQTPKHLITATGQRVTLRCSPRSGDLSVYWYQQSLDQGLQFLIQYYNGEERAKGNILERFSAQQFPDLHSELNLSSLELGDSALYFCASSVGTGAYEQYFGPGTRLTVT.

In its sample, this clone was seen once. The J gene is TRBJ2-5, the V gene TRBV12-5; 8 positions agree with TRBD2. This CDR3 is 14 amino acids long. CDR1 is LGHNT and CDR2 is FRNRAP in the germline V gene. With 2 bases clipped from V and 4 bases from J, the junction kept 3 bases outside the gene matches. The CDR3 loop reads CASGLYGGGETQYF. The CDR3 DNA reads TGTGCTAGTGGTTTGTACGGGGGGGGAGAGACCCAGTACTTC.

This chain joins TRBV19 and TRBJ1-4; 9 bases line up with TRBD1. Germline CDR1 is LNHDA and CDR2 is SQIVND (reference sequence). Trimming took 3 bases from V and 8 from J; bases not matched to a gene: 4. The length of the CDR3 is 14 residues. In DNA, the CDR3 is TGTGCCAGTAGTATCTGGACAGGGGACGAAAAACTGTTTTTT. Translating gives CASSIWTGDEKLFF.

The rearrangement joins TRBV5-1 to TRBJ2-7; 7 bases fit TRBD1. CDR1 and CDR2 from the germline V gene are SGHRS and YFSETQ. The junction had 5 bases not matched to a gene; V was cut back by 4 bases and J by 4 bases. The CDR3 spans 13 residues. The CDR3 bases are TGCGCCAGCAGCCCCGGGACAGAGTACGAGCAGTACTTC. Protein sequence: CASSPGTEYEQYF.

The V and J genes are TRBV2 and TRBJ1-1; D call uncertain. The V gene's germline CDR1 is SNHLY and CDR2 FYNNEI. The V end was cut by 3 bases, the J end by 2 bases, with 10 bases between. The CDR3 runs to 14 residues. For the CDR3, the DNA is TGTGCCAGCAGTGATTTACTGAAAAACACTGAAGCTTTCTTT. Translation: CASSDLLKNTEAFF.